Presented here are 28 T cell receptor beta chains from one specimen sequenced in a study of neoadjuvant anti-PD-1 for oral cavity cancer. Clones were read by immunoSEQ multiplex PCR, and TCRdb kept only the in-frame ones, dropping some. The sample has some 15,000 clones, roughly 70% seen once. The specimen was PBMCs, collected before nivolumab (anti-PD-1) treatment. The receptors come from a person aged 35-80 years with oral cavity squamous cell carcinoma.

This clone was observed a few times. This rearrangement joins TRBV9 to TRBJ2-2; the D call may be TRBD1 or TRBD2 (5 bases each). This CDR3 region has 17 residues. The V end lost 4 bases, the J end lost 0 bases, and 16 bases lay between the germline ends. Germline loops: CDR1 SGDLS, CDR2 YYNGEE. The CDR3 coding sequence is TGTGCCAGCAGCCCTAGCCCAGGGATAACGAACACCGGGGAGCTGTTTTTT. Its translation: CASSPSPGITNTGELFF.

In its sample, this clone is medium-sized. The rearrangement uses TRBV6-6 and TRBJ1-2; the D is unclear. The V end was cut by 0 bases, the J end by 7 bases, with 9 bases between. CDR1 and CDR2 (germline): MNHNY, SVGAGI (reference sequence). This CDR3 has 13 amino acids. This CDR3 is CASSYSETFGYTF. CDR3 DNA sequence: TGTGCCAGCAGTTACTCGGAAACTTTTGGCTACACCTTC.

The chain combines TRBV18 with TRBJ1-1; D is unclear. Germline CDR1 and CDR2: KGHSH and LQKENI. Between the trimmed V and J ends, which lost 5 bases and 0 bases, there was a span of 7 bases. The CDR3 is 13 amino acids. The CDR3 loop is CASSGPLNTEAFF. The CDR3 nucleotides read TGTGCCAGCTCAGGACCCTTGAACACTGAAGCTTTCTTT.

The V gene is TRBV7-8, the J gene TRBJ2-1; D is unresolved. Germline loops: CDR1 SGHVS, CDR2 FQNEAQ. The CDR3 spans 17 residues. Deletions cut 0 bases from V and 3 bases from J, with 15 bases between. The chain's CDR3 is CASSLADGVLGYNEQFF. DNA for the CDR3: TGTGCCAGCAGCTTAGCGGATGGGGTACTGGGCTACAATGAGCAGTTCTTC.

The gene calls are TRBV30 and TRBJ1-5; D unresolved. The CDR3 is 12 residues long. The V gene's germline CDR1 is GTSNPN and CDR2 SVGIG (reference sequence). V gave up 1 base and J gave up 5 bases, with 6 bases separating them. CDR3 nucleotides: TGTGCCTGGAGTGGTTGGGATCAGCCCCAGCATTTT. Translation: CAWSGWDQPQHF.

J is TRBJ1-1 and V is TRBV30; D remains ambiguous. This CDR3 has 11 residues. The V and J ends lost 7 bases and 1 base respectively, with 7 bases between them. Germline CDR1 is GTSNPN and CDR2 is SVGIG (reference sequence). This CDR3 reads CASPGNTEAFF. The CDR3 DNA is TGTGCCTCCCCGGGGAACACTGAAGCTTTCTTT.

The sample holds one count of this clone. V gene TRBV5-1 combines with J gene TRBJ2-3; 10 bases are a match to TRBD1. The length of the CDR3 is 15 residues. Germline V gene lookup returns CDR1 SGHRS and CDR2 YFSETQ. Trimming removed 4 bases from V and 4 bases from J; junction bases left unmatched: 6. The CDR3 region has the DNA TGCGCCAGCAGCGTGGGACAGGGGACATCAGATACGCAGTATTTT. Translating gives CASSVGQGTSDTQYF.

V gene TRBV30 combines with J gene TRBJ1-1, with a tentative D call TRBD1 (6 bases). Germline CDR1 and CDR2: GTSNPN and SVGIG (reference sequence). Trimming shortened V by 0 bases and J by 5 bases, and 10 bases separated the two germline ends. This CDR3 contains 13 residues. This chain's CDR3 is CAWSVQGRTEAFF. DNA for the CDR3: TGTGCCTGGAGTGTGCAGGGGAGGACTGAAGCTTTCTTT.

The rearrangement uses TRBV5-5 and TRBJ1-5; no firm D call. V was shortened by 3 bases and J by 8 bases, with 18 bases between the two germline ends. This CDR3 is 15 amino acids long. Germline CDR1 SGHKS, CDR2 YYEKEE (reference sequence). In nucleotides, the CDR3 is TGTGCCAGCAGCTCCACCCGGACCCTTGGAGAGCCCCAGCATTTT. It is translated as CASSSTRTLGEPQHF.

This clone was detected only once. V usage is TRBV6-5 and J usage is TRBJ2-7; 9 bases map to TRBD2. V shed 6 bases and J 3 bases; nucleotides not matched to a gene: 9. There are 15 residues in the CDR3. Germline CDR1 reads MNHEY; CDR2 reads SVGAGI. CDR3 residues: CASRSSGTSIYEQYF. As DNA, the CDR3 is TGTGCCAGCAGATCCTCCGGGACTAGCATCTACGAGCAGTACTTC.

There are a few counts of this clone. The J gene is TRBJ2-5, the V gene TRBV14, with D unclear. Germline-derived CDR1 and CDR2 are SGHDN and FVKESK. Trimming shortened V by 1 base and J by 0 bases, and 12 bases separated the two germline ends. This CDR3 comprises 16 residues. The CDR3 reads CASSQVGWTDQETQYF. The CDR3 nucleotides are TGTGCCAGCAGCCAAGTAGGTTGGACGGACCAAGAGACCCAGTACTTC.

This clone appeared a few times. V gene TRBV6-5 combines with J gene TRBJ1-1; D is perhaps TRBD1 (5 bases). This CDR3 has 13 residues. Germline-derived CDR1 and CDR2 are MNHEY and SVGAGI. V gave up 10 bases and J gave up 0 bases, with 12 bases separating them. The CDR3 nucleotides are TGTGCCACCAGGGTACTTATGAACACTGAAGCTTTCTTT. As protein: CATRVLMNTEAFF.

The rearrangement uses TRBV9 and TRBJ2-1, with a weak D call TRBD1 (7 bases). Germline CDR1 is SGDLS and CDR2 is YYNGEE. This CDR3 region has 15 residues. Trimming removed 0 bases from V and 8 bases from J, with 15 bases in between. CDR3 amino acids: CASSVGRGALDEQFF. The CDR3 bases are TGTGCCAGCAGCGTAGGCAGGGGGGCCTTGGATGAGCAGTTCTTC.

The rearrangement joins TRBV27 to TRBJ2-7; 7 positions match TRBD1. The V segment lost 3 bases and the J segment 5 bases; nucleotides outside the gene matches: 4. Germline lookup yields CDR1 MNHEY and CDR2 SMNVEV (reference sequence). This CDR3 has 13 residues. The CDR3 loop is CASSFGTEDEQYF. The DNA for the CDR3 is TGTGCCAGCAGTTTCGGGACAGAAGACGAGCAGTACTTC.

The J gene is TRBJ2-7, the V gene TRBV5-8; 8 bases are shared with TRBD1. The J segment lost 4 bases and the V segment lost 5 bases, leaving 5 bases of the junction unmatched. The CDR3 covers 13 residues. Germline values: CDR1 SGHTS, CDR2 YDEGEE. DNA of the CDR3: TGTGCCAGCAGACGGACAGGGCTATACGAGCAGTACTTC. Translating it yields CASRRTGLYEQYF.

This chain connects TRBV2 to TRBJ1-4; D remains unclear. Germline CDR1 is SNHLY and CDR2 is FYNNEI. There are 15 residues in the CDR3. Trimming took 2 bases from V and 4 from J, leaving 11 bases between them. The CDR3 sequence is CASSERAADNEKLFF. Written as DNA, the CDR3 is TGTGCCAGCAGTGAACGGGCAGCTGATAATGAAAAACTGTTTTTT.

The rearrangement joins TRBV2 to TRBJ1-2; no clear D gene. The germline V gene has CDR1 SNHLY and CDR2 FYNNEI. The V end lost 11 bases, the J end lost 3 bases, and 16 bases lay between the germline ends. CDR3 length equals 13 residues. The CDR3 is CAVRKEGDYGYTF. The CDR3 coding sequence is TGTGCCGTCCGGAAGGAGGGCGACTATGGCTACACCTTC.

The table lists this clone with a count of one. The V and J genes are TRBV5-1 and TRBJ2-5; D is unclear. The CDR3 length is 16 residues. V was trimmed by 4 bases and J by 2 bases, leaving 18 bases between them. Germline CDR1 SGHRS, CDR2 YFSETQ. The chain's CDR3 is CASSPSGRYPQETQYF. In DNA, the CDR3 is TGCGCCAGCAGCCCCAGTGGCAGGTATCCACAAGAGACCCAGTACTTC.

In its sample, this clone was seen a few times. The chain joins TRBV7-3 to TRBJ2-7, with 11 bases aligning to TRBD2. Germline V gene lookup returns CDR1 SGHTA and CDR2 FQGTGA. V lost 8 bases and J lost 7; bases outside the gene matches: 16. This CDR3 is built from 16 residues. CDR3 in amino acids: CASPLDTSGSRYEQYF. Written as DNA, the CDR3 is TGTGCCAGCCCCCTAGACACTAGCGGGAGCCGGTATGAGCAGTACTTC.

The rearrangement links TRBV9 to TRBJ2-1, with TRBD2 as a possible D gene (6 bases). Germline loops: CDR1 SGDLS, CDR2 YYNGEE. This CDR3 has 15 amino acids. V dropped 4 bases and J dropped 3 bases, with 14 bases sitting between them. DNA of the CDR3: TGTGCCAGCAGCCCCCCCTTGCGGGGCTACAATGAGCAGTTCTTC. Translation gives CASSPPLRGYNEQFF.

The chain joins TRBV15 to TRBJ2-3; either TRBD1 or TRBD2 may fit D (5 bases each). The germline V gene encodes CDR1 LNHNV and CDR2 YYDKDF (reference sequence). The CDR3 runs 18 residues. The ends were cut back, 7 bases at V and 2 bases at J, with 25 bases in the middle. CDR3 amino acids: CATKRGYTDPANTDTQYF. CDR3 DNA: TGTGCCACCAAGAGGGGATACACAGACCCTGCCAACACAGATACGCAGTATTTT. The full variable domain, with the rest looked up from reference TRBV15 and TRBJ2-3, is DAMVIQNPRYQVTQFGKPVTLSCSQTLNHNVMYWYQQKSSQAPKLLFHYYDKDFNNEADTPDNFQSRRPNTSFCFLDIRSPGLGDTAMYLCATKRGYTDPANTDTQYFGPGTRLTVL.

The V and J genes are TRBV6-6 and TRBJ1-2; D is unresolved. V was shortened by 2 bases and J by 2 bases, with 9 bases between the two germline ends. The CDR3 length is 14 residues. The germline V gene encodes CDR1 MNHNY and CDR2 SVGAGI (reference sequence). The CDR3 region has the DNA TGTGCCAGCAGTTACCTCAGCGAGAACTATGGCTACACCTTC. Protein: CASSYLSENYGYTF.

The chain uses TRBV2 and TRBJ1-2; a weak D match, TRBD1 (5 bases). Germline loops: CDR1 SNHLY, CDR2 FYNNEI. V gave up 2 bases and J gave up 8 bases, with 12 bases separating them. The CDR3 is 13 amino acids. This CDR3 is CASSERGVGGYTF. The CDR3 coding sequence is TGTGCCAGCAGTGAACGAGGGGTTGGGGGCTACACCTTC. The variable domain in full, with the rest retrieved from reference TRBV2 and TRBJ1-2, is EPEVTQTPSHQVTQMGQEVILRCVPISNHLYFYWYRQILGQKVEFLVSFYNNEISEKSEIFDDQFSVERPDGSNFTLKIRSTKLEDSAMYFCASSERGVGGYTFGSGTRLTVV.

The chain carries TRBV19 and TRBJ1-2; D gene ambiguous. The CDR3 covers 13 residues. The V gene's germline CDR1 is LNHDA and CDR2 SQIVND (reference sequence). Trimming left V 6 bases short and J 6 bases short, with 14 bases between. The CDR3 is CASRSPLFDGYTF. The CDR3 region has the DNA TGTGCCAGTAGGAGCCCACTGTTCGATGGCTACACCTTC.

The rearrangement joins TRBV27 to TRBJ2-2; D is uncertain. Germline CDR1 MNHEY, CDR2 SMNVEV (reference sequence). The CDR3 is 14 amino acids. V was pared by 2 bases and J by 4 bases, with 8 bases between. This CDR3 is CASSLGLTTGELFF. CDR3 coding DNA: TGTGCCAGCAGTTTAGGCCTAACCACCGGGGAGCTGTTTTTT.

The genes are TRBV4-2 and TRBJ2-3; D possibly corresponds to TRBD2 (5 bases). Trimming left V 1 base short and J 6 bases short, with 14 bases between. Germline lookup yields CDR1 LGHNA and CDR2 YNFKEQ. CDR3 length: 15 amino acids. The CDR3 DNA reads TGTGCCAGCAGCCAAGGGCGCCAGTCGGGGGATACGCAGTATTTT. It translates to CASSQGRQSGDTQYF.

This chain joins TRBV7-9 and TRBJ1-3; no definite D call. Germline loops: CDR1 SEHNR, CDR2 FQNEAQ (reference sequence). Trimming shortened V by 5 bases and J by 7 bases, and 12 bases separated the two germline ends. The CDR3 loop spans 13 amino acids. This chain's CDR3 is CASSEGVGNTIYF. CDR3 in DNA: TGTGCCAGCAGCGAGGGTGTTGGTAACACCATATATTTT.

The V and J genes are TRBV29-1 and TRBJ2-7; TRBD1 matches 11 bases. CDR3 length equals 14 residues. The ends lost 6 bases at V and 0 bases at J; junction bases unmatched: 4. Germline V gives CDR1 SQVTM, CDR2 ANQGSEA. CDR3 DNA sequence: TGCAGCGTCCGGACAGGGGGCGGCTCCTACGAGCAGTACTTC. Translation gives CSVRTGGGSYEQYF.